Listed below are T cell receptor beta chains from one sample, sequenced in a study of blood T cell repertoires in COVID-19. TCRdb's copy holds only in-frame clones and misses some; the assay was immunoSEQ multiplex PCR. The table shows approximately 120,000 clones, with around 78% occurring only once. The sample was peripheral blood. Every receptor here comes from a human donor in a cohort sampled during active COVID-19. The CDR3 runs from the conserved cysteine through the conserved F or W. The D gene is left open where the match is weak. Clone size, where shown, is once, few, many, or a class for clones that have expanded.

j_call d_call v_call clone_size cdr3_aa cdr3_nt
TRBJ2-3 NA TRBV7-9 NA CASSSLVYRGAMTDTQYF TGTGCCAGCAGCTCCCTGGTTTACCGGGGGGCCATGACAGATACGCAGTATTTT
TRBJ1-1 NA TRBV18 few CASSPRMFSGETEAFF TGTGCCAGCTCACCACGTATGTTTTCAGGGGAAACTGAAGCTTTCTTT
TRBJ2-5 TRBD2 TRBV4-1 NA CASSQVLAGGQETQYF TGCGCCAGCAGCCAAGTTTTAGCGGGGGGACAAGAGACCCAGTACTTC
TRBJ2-7 TRBD1 TRBV9 NA CASSAVPGQGAWNEQYF TGTGCCAGCAGCGCGGTTCCGGGACAGGGGGCTTGGAACGAGCAGTACTTC
TRBJ1-6 TRBD1 TRBV7-7 NA CASSYRGGNSPLHF TGTGCCAGCAGCTACAGGGGGGGGAATTCACCCCTCCACTTT
TRBJ1-1 NA TRBV6-5 NA CASSYRQGKAEAFF TGTGCCAGCAGTTACCGCCAGGGGAAGGCTGAAGCTTTCTTT
TRBJ2-3 TRBD1 TRBV7-7 NA CASSLTGGTDTQYF TGTGCCAGCAGCTTAACAGGGGGCACAGATACGCAGTATTTT
TRBJ1-2 TRBD1 TRBV27 NA CASSPTPGQRGYTF TGTGCCAGCAGCCCAACTCCGGGACAGAGGGGCTACACCTTC
TRBJ2-7 NA TRBV12-5 NA CASGLGTVAYEQYF TGTGCTAGTGGTTTGGGGACTGTGGCCTACGAGCAGTACTTC
TRBJ1-6 NA TRBV7-3 many CASRSRVTSNSPLHF TGTGCCAGCAGGTCGCGGGTAACCAGTAATTCACCCCTCCACTTT
TRBJ1-1 NA TRBV4-1 NA CASSQDGQKRTEAFF TGCGCCAGCAGCCAAGACGGACAGAAAAGGACTGAAGCTTTCTTT
TRBJ2-3 TRBD1 TRBV9 NA CASSVGQARTDTQYF TGTGCCAGCAGCGTGGGACAGGCCCGCACAGATACGCAGTATTTT
TRBJ2-7 TRBD2 TRBV19 NA CASSSGGNEQYF TGTGCCAGTAGTAGCGGGGGGAACGAGCAGTACTTC
TRBJ1-2 NA TRBV15 once CATSRQGYGYTF TGTGCCACCAGCAGACAGGGTTATGGCTACACCTTC
TRBJ1-1 NA TRBV27 NA CASSLFAGATEAFF TGTGCCAGCAGTTTATTCGCTGGGGCCACTGAAGCTTTCTTT
TRBJ2-2 NA TRBV4-2 few CASSPKQGHQAGELFF TGTGCCAGCAGCCCCAAACAGGGCCACCAGGCCGGGGAGCTGTTTTTT
TRBJ2-7 TRBD2 TRBV6-5 NA CASLAQRGGWYEQYF TGTGCCAGCCTGGCCCAACGGGGGGGCTGGTACGAGCAGTACTTC
TRBJ2-7 TRBD2 TRBV3-1/TRBV3-2 NA CASSQDPLAGAYYEQYF TGTGCCAGCAGCCAAGACCCACTAGCGGGGGCATACTACGAGCAGTACTTC
TRBJ1-2 NA TRBV7-6 NA CASSLRPGMNGYTF TGTGCCAGCAGCTTACGCCCAGGGATGAATGGCTACACCTTC
TRBJ2-2 TRBD1 TRBV19 NA CAGRETGGAGELFF TGTGCCGGAAGGGAAACAGGGGGCGCCGGGGAGCTGTTTTTT
TRBJ2-2 TRBD1 TRBV19 NA CASTITGVAGELFF TGTGCCAGTACCATTACAGGGGTAGCCGGGGAGCTGTTTTTT
TRBJ1-6 NA TRBV7-8 NA CASSLEGAGSGNSPLHF TGTGCCAGCAGCTTAGAGGGAGCGGGGTCGGGTAATTCACCCCTCCACTTT
TRBJ1-3 TRBD1 TRBV18 NA CASSPQDRASSGNTIYF TGTGCCAGCTCACCACAGGACAGGGCCAGCTCTGGAAACACCATATATTTT
TRBJ1-6 NA TRBV6-5 NA CASRPQGYNSPLHF TGTGCCAGCAGACCGCAGGGTTATAATTCACCCCTCCACTTT
TRBJ1-5 NA TRBV6-6 NA CASSPGGYQPQHF TGTGCCAGCAGCCCCGGGGGGTATCAGCCCCAGCATTTT
TRBJ1-2 TRBD1 TRBV27 NA CASSTRQGAYYGYTF TGTGCCAGCAGTACTCGACAGGGAGCATACTATGGCTACACCTTC
TRBJ2-7 TRBD1 TRBV5-8 few CASSSSGTGGYEQYF TGTGCCAGCAGCTCCTCCGGGACAGGGGGCTACGAGCAGTACTTC
TRBJ1-2 NA TRBV19 NA CASSIPWKGGLDYGYTF TGTGCCAGTAGTATACCCTGGAAAGGGGGTCTAGACTATGGCTACACCTTC
TRBJ2-3 NA TRBV16 NA CASSQSGRSTDTQYF TGTGCCAGCAGCCAATCGGGGCGGAGCACAGATACGCAGTATTTT
TRBJ2-7 NA TRBV9 once CASSVGGAGSGAYEQYF TGTGCCAGCAGCGTAGGTGGTGCGGGGAGCGGAGCCTACGAGCAGTACTTC
TRBJ1-3 NA TRBV6-6 NA CASNRDISSGNTIYF TGTGCCAGCAATCGGGACATCAGCTCTGGAAACACCATATATTTT
TRBJ2-1 NA TRBV7-8 NA CASSLEGEEAYNEQFF TGTGCCAGCAGCTTAGAGGGAGAGGAAGCGTACAATGAGCAGTTCTTC
TRBJ2-3 TRBD1 TRBV28 NA CASNGDRHADTQYF TGTGCCAGCAACGGGGACAGGCACGCAGATACGCAGTATTTT
TRBJ2-1 TRBD1 TRBV2 NA CASSLQGAPYNEQFF TGTGCCAGCAGTTTACAGGGGGCGCCTTACAATGAGCAGTTCTTC
TRBJ2-1 NA TRBV6-5 NA CASTRDNMGNEQFF TGTGCCAGCACCCGGGACAACATGGGAAATGAGCAGTTCTTC
TRBJ2-7 TRBD1 TRBV27 NA CASSPDRGLYEQYF TGTGCCAGCAGTCCAGACAGGGGGCTCTACGAGCAGTACTTC
TRBJ1-4 TRBD1 TRBV18 NA CASSQGANEKLFF TGTGCCAGCTCACAGGGGGCAAATGAAAAACTGTTTTTT
TRBJ1-1 TRBD1 TRBV2 NA CASIGGQGARGTEAFF TGTGCCAGCATTGGGGGACAGGGGGCTCGGGGCACTGAAGCTTTCTTT
TRBJ1-3 TRBD1 TRBV2 NA CASSEWTGSNTIYF TGTGCCAGCAGCGAGTGGACAGGGAGCAACACCATATATTTT
TRBJ1-2 NA TRBV6-1 NA CASSEFQGSYGYTF TGTGCCAGCAGTGAATTTCAGGGAAGCTATGGCTACACCTTC
TRBJ2-7 NA TRBV28 NA CASRPLGLEQYF TGTGCCAGCAGACCCCTGGGGCTCGAGCAGTACTTC
TRBJ2-5 TRBD1 TRBV10-1 NA CASSESGTARETQYF TGCGCCAGCAGTGAGTCGGGGACAGCTCGCGAGACCCAGTACTTC
TRBJ2-3 TRBD1 TRBV18 NA CASSPGQGSTQRYTQYF TGTGCCAGCTCACCCGGACAGGGCTCTACACAGAGGTATACGCAGTATTTT
TRBJ1-4 TRBD1 TRBV30 NA CAWRVPGTGREKLFF TGTGCCTGGAGAGTACCCGGGACAGGGCGTGAAAAACTGTTTTTT
TRBJ2-1 TRBD1 TRBV5-6 NA CASSLPPGQAASTYNEQFF TGTGCCAGCAGCTTGCCCCCAGGACAGGCGGCAAGCACCTACAATGAGCAGTTCTTC
TRBJ1-5 TRBD1 TRBV19 NA CASSIGTGGKQPQHF TGTGCCAGTAGTATAGGGACAGGGGGCAAACAGCCCCAGCATTTT
TRBJ1-1 TRBD1 TRBV7-3 few CASSPGTGASEAFF TGTGCCAGCAGTCCCGGGACAGGGGCGTCTGAAGCTTTCTTT
TRBJ1-6 NA TRBV4-2 NA CASSFDRSSYNSPLHF TGTGCCAGCAGCTTCGACAGGAGCTCCTATAATTCACCCCTCCACTTT
TRBJ2-5 TRBD1 TRBV4-1 few CASSYRTGRETQYF TGCGCCAGCAGCTACAGGACAGGGAGGGAGACCCAGTACTTC
TRBJ2-6 NA TRBV7-3 NA CASSLTNSGANVLTF TGTGCCAGCAGCTTAACCAACTCTGGGGCCAACGTCCTGACTTTC
TRBJ2-7 TRBD2 TRBV27 NA CASSLGLAGGSYEQYF TGTGCCAGCAGTTTGGGACTAGCGGGAGGCTCCTACGAGCAGTACTTC
TRBJ2-1 TRBD1 TRBV2 NA CASSPPIGDRSYNEQFF TGTGCCAGCAGTCCCCCTATTGGGGACAGATCCTACAATGAGCAGTTCTTC
TRBJ2-1 TRBD2 TRBV5-1 NA CASSLAGTSGVNEQFF TGCGCCAGCAGCTTGGCCGGGACTAGCGGGGTAAATGAGCAGTTCTTC
TRBJ2-3 TRBD1 TRBV11-2 NA CASSLGRGRGHRTDTQYF TGTGCCAGCAGCTTAGGAAGGGGTAGGGGGCACCGCACAGATACGCAGTATTTT